One T cell receptor beta chain is described in this entry. The target antigen is unknown. These data belong to a study of cytomegalovirus exposure and HLA in healthy donors. Study results and caveats: TCR beta chains associated with HLA were, in a later analysis, more clonally expanded than equally common others. The study put under 200 TCR beta chains on its list as cytomegalovirus-associated. V- and J-gene trimming in TCR beta was tied to a missense DCLRE1C variant by an analysis performed later.

Germline V gene sequence: CDR1 SGHNT, CDR2 YENEEA. The CDR3 covers 13 residues. Trimming left V 2 bases short and J 4 bases short, with 9 bases between. A multiplex PCR was run with 60 Vbeta primers and 13 Jbeta primers. Original methodology: An analysis performed later counted about 80 million unique TCR beta chains (roughly 11 million of them shared). Using immunoSEQ multiplex PCR, the repertoire was profiled, and TCRdb retains in-frame clones only, with some absent. That table gives V, J and clone size, and the DNA gave D and trimming. The table has about 50,000 clones, less than 85% seen once; the top ten hold 8.1%.

The TCR comes from a man aged 25-45 years in good health and CMV-seropositive. The sequencing input was PBMCs. The chain carries TRBV11-3 and TRBJ2-7, with D perhaps TRBD1 (5 bases). The CDR3 region has the DNA TGTGCCAGCAGCTTAACTCAGGGTTACGAGCAGTACTTC. Translated: CASSLTQGYEQYF. The full variable domain, in which reference TRBV11-3 and TRBJ2-7 provide the parts outside the CDR3, is EAGVVQSPRYKIIEKKQPVAFWCNPISGHNTLYWYLQNLGQGPELLIRYENEEAVDDSQLPKDRFSAERLKGVDSTLKIQPAELGDSAVYLCASSLTQGYEQYFGPGTRLTVT.